A selection of T cell receptor beta chains follows, all from one sample in a study of cytomegalovirus exposure and HLA in healthy donors. Profiling relied on immunoSEQ multiplex PCR, and the TCRdb table lists in-frame clones only, not all of them. The table includes about 74,000 clones, approximately 72% detected once. Source material: PBMCs. The receptors originated from a woman aged 40-49 years in good health and CMV-seropositive. The CDR3 runs from the conserved cysteine through the conserved F or W. The order of the fields is V gene, D gene, CDR3 protein. The D gene is left open where the match is weak.

V: TRBV7-9; D: TRBD2; CDR3: CASSFRLAGGDEQFF
V: TRBV6-1; D: .; CDR3: CASSAQQGKKANEKLFF
V: TRBV7-2; D: TRBD2; CDR3: CASSTSGANYNEQFF
V: TRBV6-5; D: TRBD1; CDR3: CASEGTGYAGELFF
V: TRBV18; D: .; CDR3: CASSPRQKSSGNTIYF
V: TRBV5-1; D: TRBD1; CDR3: CASSHRQGTEAFF
V: TRBV6-1; D: TRBD1; CDR3: CASSPGTGSLYGYPF
V: TRBV10-3; D: TRBD2; CDR3: CAISSKSGTATDTQYF
V: TRBV30; D: TRBD2; CDR3: CAFGLAGGSTDTQYF
V: TRBV7-8; D: TRBD1; CDR3: CASSKDRGMAEAFF
V: TRBV28; D: TRBD2; CDR3: CASSWASGGEDTQYF
V: TRBV6-6; D: .; CDR3: CASSFGNQGGEQFF
V: TRBV6-1; D: TRBD1; CDR3: CASSEAGTGTTEAFF
V: TRBV5-4; D: TRBD2; CDR3: CASSPTVGGRGETQYF
V: TRBV6-5; D: TRBD1; CDR3: CASIGQDEQYF
V: TRBV30; D: TRBD1; CDR3: CAWSVLSGQGSDTQYF
V: TRBV6-5; D: .; CDR3: CASSFDGRLGGYTF
V: TRBV19; D: TRBD1; CDR3: CASSIQGGNQPQHF
V: TRBV5-1; D: TRBD2; CDR3: CASSPSGTSSYEQYF
V: TRBV4-1; D: .; CDR3: CASSQDAGATNEKLFF
V: TRBV28; D: TRBD1; CDR3: CASSPQKGGNRGLEEAFF
V: TRBV19; D: .; CDR3: CASSKMAGSQETQYF
V: TRBV7-2; D: .; CDR3: CASSFGSSGANVLTF
V: TRBV6-5; D: TRBD1; CDR3: CASSYDGQGAEAFF
V: TRBV5-1; D: .; CDR3: CASSLTRYTDTQYF
V: TRBV7-9; D: .; CDR3: CASSFRLTEEQYF
V: TRBV29-1; D: .; CDR3: CSVYSGDTQYF
V: TRBV7-9; D: TRBD1; CDR3: CASSLEGTGGAIYGYTF
V: TRBV18; D: .; CDR3: CASSTGESTEQFF
V: TRBV2; D: .; CDR3: CASSEEREQYF
V: TRBV6-5; D: TRBD1; CDR3: CASSLMTGDNEGYTF
V: TRBV30; D: TRBD1; CDR3: CAWSFETGGAQYF
V: TRBV5-1; D: .; CDR3: CASSSPGTQYF
V: TRBV19; D: .; CDR3: CASSMLAGGNQPQHF
V: TRBV27; D: .; CDR3: CASSLIGEETQYF
V: TRBV28; D: .; CDR3: CASSPYLGGYTF
V: TRBV5-1; D: .; CDR3: CASSLVAGAGNTIYF
V: TRBV5-1; D: .; CDR3: CASSFGTPQETQYF
V: TRBV7-6; D: .; CDR3: CASSLGVLEPQHF
V: TRBV28; D: .; CDR3: CASSLNRVMRPQHF
V: TRBV18; D: TRBD1; CDR3: CASSPVGQGSGELFF